This TCR beta chain was sequenced for a study of cytomegalovirus exposure and HLA in healthy donors. Use of 60 Vbeta and 13 Jbeta primers characterized the PCR. Profiled with immunoSEQ multiplex PCR; TCRdb holds only in-frame clones, not every one. The sample has roughly 190,000 clones. For this clone: As yet, its antigen is unknown.

These donors, healthy bone marrow donors, were studied. The CDR3 covers 18 residues. Germline V gene lookup returns CDR1 LGHNT and CDR2 FRNRAP. J was trimmed by 5 bases and V by 3 bases; bases with no gene match: 14. Study findings and constraints: CMV serostatus was the only immune exposure information that was available. Accurate predictions that matched the HLA-A and HLA-B alleles of most subjects were reportedly made from TCR beta sequences. The study listed roughly 160 cytomegalovirus-associated TCR beta chains.

Sequencing input: PBMCs. The chain combines TRBV12-5 with TRBJ2-2; 8 nucleotides agree with TRBD1. This TCR derives from a woman aged 18-29 years in good health and CMV-seropositive. CDR3 coding DNA: TGTGCTAGTGGTTTTACGACCCAGGGGGCCAGTGGTACCGGGGAGCTGTTTTTT. Protein sequence: CASGFTTQGASGTGELFF.